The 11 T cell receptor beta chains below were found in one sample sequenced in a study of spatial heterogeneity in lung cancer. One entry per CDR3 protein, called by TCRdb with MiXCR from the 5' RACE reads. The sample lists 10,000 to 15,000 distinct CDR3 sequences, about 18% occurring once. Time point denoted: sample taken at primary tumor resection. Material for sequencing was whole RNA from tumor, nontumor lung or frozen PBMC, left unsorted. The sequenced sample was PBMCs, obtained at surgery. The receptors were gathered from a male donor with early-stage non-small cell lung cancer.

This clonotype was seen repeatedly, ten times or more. CDR3 coding DNA: TGCAGTGCCCGAAGGCGGGCCAAGGACCTGAGCTACACCGGGGAGCTGTTTTTT. Amino acids: CSARRRAKDLSYTGELFF. The rearrangement joins TRBV20-1 to TRBJ2-2; maybe TRBD2 (5 bases). The V gene lost 6 bases and the J gene lost 3 bases, with 26 bases spanning the gap. The CDR3 loop spans 18 amino acids. The germline V gene encodes CDR1 DFQATT and CDR2 SNEGSKA (reference sequence).

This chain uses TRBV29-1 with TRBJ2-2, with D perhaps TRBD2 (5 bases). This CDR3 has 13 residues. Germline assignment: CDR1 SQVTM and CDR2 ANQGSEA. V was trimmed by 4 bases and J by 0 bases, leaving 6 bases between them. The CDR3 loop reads CSVGTPNTGELFF. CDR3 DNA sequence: TGCAGCGTTGGGACTCCGAACACCGGGGAGCTGTTTTTT.

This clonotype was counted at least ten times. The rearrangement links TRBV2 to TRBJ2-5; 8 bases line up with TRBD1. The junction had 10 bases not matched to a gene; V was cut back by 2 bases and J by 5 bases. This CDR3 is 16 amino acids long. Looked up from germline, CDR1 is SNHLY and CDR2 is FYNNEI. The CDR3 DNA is TGTGCCAGCAGTGAAAAGCCTACAGGGGGAGGCGAGACCCAGTACTTC. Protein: CASSEKPTGGGETQYF. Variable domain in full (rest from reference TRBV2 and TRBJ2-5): EPEVTQTPSHQVTQMGQEVILRCVPISNHLYFYWYRQILGQKVEFLVSFYNNEISEKSEIFDDQFSVERPDGSNFTLKIRSTKLEDSAMYFCASSEKPTGGGETQYFGPGTRLLVL.

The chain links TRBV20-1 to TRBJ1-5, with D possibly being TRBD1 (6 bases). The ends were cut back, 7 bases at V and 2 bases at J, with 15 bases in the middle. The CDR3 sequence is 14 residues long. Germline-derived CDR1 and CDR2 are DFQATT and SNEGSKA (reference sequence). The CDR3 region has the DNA TGCAGTGTTAGTAGGGGGAATGGCAATCAGCCCCAGCATTTT. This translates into CSVSRGNGNQPQHF.

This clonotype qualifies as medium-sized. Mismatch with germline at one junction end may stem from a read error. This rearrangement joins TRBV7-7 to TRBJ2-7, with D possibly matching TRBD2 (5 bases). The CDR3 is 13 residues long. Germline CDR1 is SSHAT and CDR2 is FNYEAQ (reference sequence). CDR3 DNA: TGTGCTAGCAGCTTAGGAGGCGACTACGAGCAGTACTTC. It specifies CASSLGGDYEQYF.

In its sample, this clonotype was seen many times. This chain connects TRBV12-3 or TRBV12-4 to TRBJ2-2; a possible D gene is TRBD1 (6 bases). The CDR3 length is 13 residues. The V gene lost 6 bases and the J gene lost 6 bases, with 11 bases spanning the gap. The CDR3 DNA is TGTGCCAGCAGCCCTAACAGGGCCGGGGAGCTGTTTTTT. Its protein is CASSPNRAGELFF.

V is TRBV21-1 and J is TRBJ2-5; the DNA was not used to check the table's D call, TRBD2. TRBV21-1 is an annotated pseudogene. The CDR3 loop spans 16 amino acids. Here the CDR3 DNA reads TGTGCCAGCAGCAAAGCGTTGTGGAGCGGCCAAGAGACCCAGTACTTC. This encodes CASSKALWSGQETQYF.

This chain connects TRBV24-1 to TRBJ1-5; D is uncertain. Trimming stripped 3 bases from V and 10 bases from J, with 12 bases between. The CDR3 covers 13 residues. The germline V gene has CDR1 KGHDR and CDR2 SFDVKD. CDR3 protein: CATSDGQFIPQHF. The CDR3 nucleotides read TGTGCCACCAGTGATGGTCAGTTTATCCCCCAGCATTTT.

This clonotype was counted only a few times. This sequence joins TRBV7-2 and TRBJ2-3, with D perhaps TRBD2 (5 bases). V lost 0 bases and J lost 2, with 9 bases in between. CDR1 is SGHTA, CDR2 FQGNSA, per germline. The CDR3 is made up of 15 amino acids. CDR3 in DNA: TGTGCCAGCAGCTTAGCGCCGACTATCACAGATACGCAGTATTTT. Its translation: CASSLAPTITDTQYF.

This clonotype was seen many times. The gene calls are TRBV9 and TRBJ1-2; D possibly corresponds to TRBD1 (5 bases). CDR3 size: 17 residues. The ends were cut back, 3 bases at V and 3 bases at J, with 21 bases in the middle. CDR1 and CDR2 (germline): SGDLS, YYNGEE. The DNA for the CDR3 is TGTGCCAGCAGCGGAGAGGACATATTTGAGCGCGACTATGGCTACACCTTC. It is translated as CASSGEDIFERDYGYTF.

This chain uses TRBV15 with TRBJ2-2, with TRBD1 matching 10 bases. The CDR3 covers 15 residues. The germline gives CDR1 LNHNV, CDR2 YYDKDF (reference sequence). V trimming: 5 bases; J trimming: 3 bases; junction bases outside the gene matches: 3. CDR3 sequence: CATSVGTGDTGELFF. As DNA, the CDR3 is TGTGCCACCAGCGTTGGGACAGGGGACACCGGGGAGCTGTTTTTT.